One and the same sample provided the 17 T cell receptor beta chains below, sequenced in a study of vaccination effects on CD4 cells after COVID-19. The data were produced by immunoSEQ multiplex PCR, yet TCRdb's version contains in-frame clones alone and is incomplete. The sample holds some 22,000 clones, around four fifths seen once. ViraFEST used viral peptide pools to expand antigen-specific CD4+ T cells before sequencing. Once cultured for approximately 10 days, the cells underwent separation to obtain CD4+ T cells. Participants each got two BNT162b2 or mRNA-1273 vaccine doses. For these receptors, no antigen is known. The specimen comprised CD4+ T cells from PBMCs cultured with HCoV-NL63 spike peptides, sampled after COVID-19 vaccination. The receptor source for this set is a human donor who received a COVID-19 vaccine.

The chain recombines TRBV7-9 with TRBJ2-3; D gene unclear. The CDR3 covers 13 residues. Trimming removed 1 base from V and 4 bases from J, with 6 bases in between. Germline V gives CDR1 SEHNR, CDR2 FQNEAQ (reference sequence). CDR3 sequence reads: CASSLDLPDTQYF. The CDR3 bases are TGTGCCAGCAGCTTAGATTTGCCAGATACGCAGTATTTT. The variable domain in full, with the rest retrieved from reference TRBV7-9 and TRBJ2-3, is DTGVSQNPRHKITKRGQNVTFRCDPISEHNRLYWYRQTLGQGPEFLTYFQNEAQLEKSRLLSDRFSAERPKGSFSTLEIQRTEQGDSAMYLCASSLDLPDTQYFGPGTRLTVL.

The chain is built from TRBV12-3 or TRBV12-4 and TRBJ2-1; no definite D call. Trimming removed 3 bases at V and 10 bases at J, with 10 bases between. This CDR3 contains 12 residues. The CDR3 bases are TGTGCCAGCAGTTTTAATCTCCCAGAGCAGTTCTTC. Translating gives CASSFNLPEQFF.

The V call is TRBV5-1, the J call TRBJ2-5; D is perhaps TRBD2 (5 bases). Per germline, CDR1 SGHRS and CDR2 YFSETQ. This CDR3 is 14 amino acids long. Trimming removed 4 bases at V and 5 bases at J, with 15 bases between. The CDR3 DNA reads TGCGCCAGCAGCGCCGAGAGGGCCCGGGAGACCCAGTACTTC. This codes for CASSAERARETQYF.

The rearrangement links TRBV18 to TRBJ1-6; unclear D gene. V gave up 3 bases and J gave up 6 bases, with 15 bases separating them. This CDR3 is built from 16 residues. CDR1 is KGHSH, CDR2 LQKENI, per germline. In nucleotides, the CDR3 is TGTGCCAGCTCACCCCTTATGGGCCTCCCTAATTCACCCCTCCACTTT. It translates to CASSPLMGLPNSPLHF.

The chain employs TRBV6-5 and TRBJ2-7; 7 bases are a match to TRBD1. Germline V lookup: CDR1 MNHEY, CDR2 SVGAGI. The length of the CDR3 is 13 residues. Trimming removed 5 bases from V and 1 base from J; junction bases left unmatched: 2. CDR3 protein: CASSRDRSYEQYF. The DNA of the CDR3 is TGTGCCAGCAGTAGGGACAGATCCTACGAGCAGTACTTC.

The gene calls are TRBV5-8 and TRBJ2-3; D unclear. Looked up from germline, CDR1 is SGHTS and CDR2 is YDEGEE. Deletions cut 1 base from V and 2 bases from J, with 11 bases between. The CDR3 consists of 15 residues. CDR3 nucleotide sequence: TGTGCCAGCAGCTTGACGCTTGGGGACACAGATACGCAGTATTTT. Encoded protein: CASSLTLGDTDTQYF.

This clone occurred a few times. The gene calls are TRBV12-5 and TRBJ2-7; D gene uncertain. From germline, CDR1 is LGHNT and CDR2 FRNRAP. V lost 1 base to trimming and J lost 0 bases, with 13 bases between them. This CDR3 is 16 amino acids long. Here the CDR3 DNA reads TGTGCTAGTGGTTTGGCGTATCGACTGAGCTCCTACGAGCAGTACTTC. Protein: CASGLAYRLSSYEQYF.

The chain combines TRBV28 with TRBJ2-3, with D maybe TRBD2 (5 bases). Per the germline V gene, CDR1 is MDHEN and CDR2 is SYDVKM. V was cut by 6 bases and J by 3 bases, with 7 bases left in between. The CDR3 runs 12 residues. DNA for the CDR3: TGTGCCAGCAGGGAGGTAACAGATACGCAGTATTTT. It specifies CASREVTDTQYF.

The J gene is TRBJ2-1, the V gene TRBV9, with D possibly matching TRBD1 (6 bases). CDR3 length: 15 residues. Trimming stripped 3 bases from V and 3 bases from J, with 13 bases between. CDR1 and CDR2 from the germline V gene are SGDLS and YYNGEE. The DNA of the CDR3 is TGTGCCAGCAGCGCGACGACAGGTAACTACAATGAGCAGTTCTTC. It is translated as CASSATTGNYNEQFF.

This clone was picked up a small number of times. V gene TRBV5-5 combines with J gene TRBJ2-7; D call uncertain. In germline, CDR1 is SGHKS, CDR2 YYEKEE (reference sequence). CDR3 size: 15 residues. V lost 0 bases, J lost 0 bases, and 10 bases lay in between. DNA for the CDR3: TGTGCCAGCAGCTTGGCTTTCGGAAGCTCCTACGAGCAGTACTTC. Translated: CASSLAFGSSYEQYF.

CDR3 nucleotides: TGCAGCGTTGATCCAGACAATGAGCAGTTCTTC. Amino acids: CSVDPDNEQFF. The chain recombines TRBV29-1 with TRBJ2-1; the D is unclear. Germline V CDR1 and CDR2: SQVTM, ANQGSEA. The length of the CDR3 is 11 residues. Trimming shortened V by 3 bases and J by 5 bases, and 5 bases separated the two germline ends.

V and J are TRBV28 and TRBJ2-5; tentatively, D is TRBD2 (6 bases). The CDR3 totals 16 residues. Germline CDR1 is MDHEN and CDR2 is SYDVKM. V was pared by 2 bases and J by 1 base, with 14 bases between. Here the CDR3 DNA reads TGTGCCAGCAGTTTAGGGGGGAGAGTACTCCAAGAGACCCAGTACTTC. This sequence encodes CASSLGGRVLQETQYF.

This clone was recorded a few times. The gene calls are TRBV6-5 and TRBJ1-2; tentatively, D is TRBD1 (6 bases). Trimming stripped 6 bases from V and 1 base from J, with 6 bases between. The CDR3 loop spans 12 amino acids. In germline, CDR1 is MNHEY, CDR2 SVGAGI. The CDR3 nucleotides are TGTGCCAGCAGCAGGGGTAACTATGGCTACACCTTC. It specifies CASSRGNYGYTF.

The V call is TRBV30, the J call TRBJ1-6, with D possibly TRBD1 on 6 matching bases. CDR1 GTSNPN and CDR2 SVGIG come from the germline V gene (reference sequence). V lost 4 bases to trimming and J lost 12 bases, with 19 bases between them. This CDR3 is built from 14 residues. The CDR3 protein is CAWIPQGRVGPLHF. The CDR3 region has the DNA TGTGCCTGGATCCCACAGGGTCGGGTGGGACCCCTCCACTTT.

In its sample, this clone was seen many times. The chain recombines TRBV6-1 with TRBJ1-1; 7 bases match TRBD1. CDR1 and CDR2 from the germline V gene are MNHNS and SASEGT. There are 17 residues in the CDR3. V lost 1 base, J lost 1 base, and 9 bases stayed unmatched. Here the CDR3 reads CASSEGVRTGTNTEAFF. The CDR3 DNA is TGTGCCAGCAGTGAAGGAGTTAGGACAGGTACGAACACTGAAGCTTTCTTT.

The CDR3 loop is CASSLDRDSPLHF. The DNA for the CDR3 is TGTGCCAGCAGCTTAGATAGGGATTCACCCCTCCACTTT. The chain couples TRBV7-9 to TRBJ1-6; D is ambiguous. CDR3 size: 13 residues. Germline lookup yields CDR1 SEHNR and CDR2 FQNEAQ (reference sequence). Trimming took 1 base from V and 8 from J, leaving 6 bases between them.

This rearrangement joins TRBV10-3 to TRBJ2-7; TRBD2 aligns across 11 bases. This CDR3 comprises 14 residues. The germline CDR1 and CDR2 sequences are ENHRY and SYGVKD. The trim removed 3 bases at V and 4 bases at J, leaving 2 bases unmatched. The CDR3 DNA sequence: TGTGCCATCAGTGAACTAGCGGGAGTGTACGAGCAGTACTTC. Its translation: CAISELAGVYEQYF.